Listed below are T cell receptor beta chains from one sample, sequenced in a study of T cell repertoires in cytomegalovirus infection. No cognate antigen is known for these TCRs. TCRdb ran MiXCR on the reads and lists one entry per CDR3 protein. The table lists 100,000 or so distinct CDR3 sequences, less than 55% of them singletons. The sample here was CD8+ T cells from cultured PBMCs, taken from culture after CMV antigen stimulation. The receptors come from a human donor in good health (CMV status not recorded). Some clones in this sample may be carry-over from other donors' samples. CDR3s include the opening cysteine and the closing phenylalanine or tryptophan. The D gene is left open where the match is weak. The listing skips clone size in some rows; elsewhere it reads once, few, many or a size class.

d_call: NA
clone_size: few
j_call: TRBJ2-7
v_call: TRBV7-4
cdr3_nt: TGTGCCAGCAGCTTAGTTCTGGGGGCAAGCGAGCAGTACTTC
cdr3_aa: CASSLVLGASEQYF

d_call: NA
clone_size: NA
j_call: TRBJ2-3
v_call: TRBV14
cdr3_nt: TGTGCCAGCAGCCAAGACCTTCTAGGCAGGTTGGCTACGCAGTATTTT
cdr3_aa: CASSQDLLGRLATQYF

d_call: NA
clone_size: NA
j_call: TRBJ2-7
v_call: TRBV10-3
cdr3_nt: TGTGCCATCAGTGAGCGGGGCACGTACGAGCAGTACTTC
cdr3_aa: CAISERGTYEQYF

d_call: NA
clone_size: NA
j_call: TRBJ2-4
v_call: TRBV7-2
cdr3_nt: TGTGCCAGCAGCTTAGATGGGTCGACAGGCCTAGTTCAGTACTTC
cdr3_aa: CASSLDGSTGLVQYF

d_call: NA
clone_size: NA
j_call: TRBJ2-1
v_call: TRBV19
cdr3_nt: TGTGCCAGTAGAACTGCCGGGGACGCCTACAATGAGCAGTTCTTC
cdr3_aa: CASRTAGDAYNEQFF

d_call: TRBD1
clone_size: NA
j_call: TRBJ1-1
v_call: TRBV4-1
cdr3_nt: TGCGCCAGCAGCCAAGAACACGGACAGGGGGTCACTGAAGCTTTCTTT
cdr3_aa: CASSQEHGQGVTEAFF

d_call: TRBD1
clone_size: many
j_call: TRBJ2-2
v_call: TRBV7-6
cdr3_nt: TGTGCCAGCAGTTACGGCCTAACAGGGGGCGCCCCCGGGGAGCTGTTTTTT
cdr3_aa: CASSYGLTGGAPGELFF

d_call: NA
clone_size: once
j_call: TRBJ1-6
v_call: TRBV7-2
cdr3_nt: TGTGCCAGCAGCTTAGTGGCGCAGGGCAATTCACCCCTCCACTTT
cdr3_aa: CASSLVAQGNSPLHF

d_call: TRBD2
clone_size: NA
j_call: TRBJ2-5
v_call: TRBV7-3
cdr3_nt: TGTGCCAGCAGCTCCGGACTAGGGGAGACCCAGTACTTC
cdr3_aa: CASSSGLGETQYF

d_call: NA
clone_size: NA
j_call: TRBJ2-2
v_call: TRBV7-4
cdr3_nt: TGTGCCAGCAGCTATCCGAGGGGAGACACCGGGGAGCTGTTTTTT
cdr3_aa: CASSYPRGDTGELFF

d_call: NA
clone_size: NA
j_call: TRBJ2-7
v_call: TRBV5-6
cdr3_nt: TGTGCCAGCAGCTTGGCGGCCGCGCAATACGAGCAGTACTTC
cdr3_aa: CASSLAAAQYEQYF

d_call: NA
clone_size: NA
j_call: TRBJ1-1
v_call: TRBV11-1
cdr3_nt: TGTGCCAGTCGGGCACTGAACACTGAAGCTTTCTTT
cdr3_aa: CASRALNTEAFF

d_call: TRBD1
clone_size: few
j_call: TRBJ2-7
v_call: TRBV7-9
cdr3_nt: TGTGCCAGCAGCCTAGTGGACAGGCCGTTCTACGAGCAGTACTTC
cdr3_aa: CASSLVDRPFYEQYF

d_call: NA
clone_size: few
j_call: TRBJ1-2
v_call: TRBV10-3
cdr3_nt: TGTGCCATCAGTGCCATTTTGTGGGGAGCCAACTATGGCTACACCTTC
cdr3_aa: CAISAILWGANYGYTF

d_call: NA
clone_size: NA
j_call: TRBJ2-1
v_call: TRBV13
cdr3_nt: TGTGCCAGCAGCACTCGACAGGATCCCCTCAATGAGCAGTTCTTC
cdr3_aa: CASSTRQDPLNEQFF